A selection of T cell receptor beta chains follows, all from one sample in a study of radiotherapy plus CTLA-4 blockade in lung cancer. Assay: immunoSEQ multiplex PCR; the TCRdb copy retains only in-frame clones and omits some. Counted here are tens of thousands of clones, about three quarters occurring once; the ten biggest clones make up around 2.5%. The sample here was peripheral blood, taken from a patient treated with radiotherapy plus ipilimumab. The receptors derive from a human donor with non-small cell lung cancer whose response to radiotherapy plus ipilimumab could not be evaluated. Each CDR3 is given with its conserved first and last residue. The order of the fields is CDR3 protein, CDR3 DNA, J gene, clone size, V gene, D gene. The D gene is left open where the match is weak. Clone size is stated in some rows and not others, as once, few, many or a class when expanded.

CDR3 protein: CASRSNYLSTDTQYF
CDR3 DNA: TGCGCCAGCCGTTCGAACTACCTTAGCACAGATACGCAGTATTTT
J gene: TRBJ2-3
clone size: .
V gene: TRBV4-1
D gene: .

CDR3 protein: CASSLRTPSNEQYF
CDR3 DNA: TGCGCCAGCAGCTTGAGAACCCCCAGTAACGAGCAGTACTTC
J gene: TRBJ2-7
clone size: once
V gene: TRBV5-1
D gene: .

CDR3 protein: CASSRQGYGYTF
CDR3 DNA: TGCGCCAGCAGCCGACAGGGATATGGCTACACCTTC
J gene: TRBJ1-2
clone size: once
V gene: TRBV4-3
D gene: TRBD1

CDR3 protein: CASSLTAPNTEAFF
CDR3 DNA: TGTGCCAGCAGCTTGACAGCCCCGAACACTGAAGCTTTCTTT
J gene: TRBJ1-1
clone size: once
V gene: TRBV7-8
D gene: .

CDR3 protein: CASSFWGQLNTEAFF
CDR3 DNA: TGTGCCAGCAGTTTTTGGGGGCAGCTGAACACTGAAGCTTTCTTT
J gene: TRBJ1-1
clone size: .
V gene: TRBV27
D gene: .

CDR3 protein: CASSLGTSGTYEQYF
CDR3 DNA: TGTGCCAGCAGTTTGGGGACTAGCGGTACCTACGAGCAGTACTTC
J gene: TRBJ2-7
clone size: .
V gene: TRBV27
D gene: TRBD2

CDR3 protein: CASSHIGTAYEQYF
CDR3 DNA: TGTGCCAGCAGCCATATAGGGACAGCCTACGAGCAGTACTTC
J gene: TRBJ2-7
clone size: .
V gene: TRBV7-9
D gene: TRBD1

CDR3 protein: CASSAAGVDTQYF
CDR3 DNA: TGTGCCAGCAGTGCAGCGGGAGTGGATACGCAGTATTTT
J gene: TRBJ2-3
clone size: few
V gene: TRBV7-3
D gene: TRBD2

CDR3 protein: CASSGQYQETQYF
CDR3 DNA: TGTGCCAGCAGTGGTCAGTACCAAGAGACCCAGTACTTC
J gene: TRBJ2-5
clone size: .
V gene: TRBV2
D gene: .

CDR3 protein: CASRPSSGTGGNQQYF
CDR3 DNA: TGTGCCAGCAGGCCCTCTTCCGGGACAGGGGGCAATCAGCAGTACTTC
J gene: TRBJ2-7
clone size: .
V gene: TRBV28
D gene: TRBD1

CDR3 protein: CASSLTFGGEQYF
CDR3 DNA: TGTGCCAGCAGCTTAACGTTTGGCGGCGAGCAGTACTTC
J gene: TRBJ2-7
clone size: .
V gene: TRBV7-3
D gene: .

CDR3 protein: CASSYSGGSSYEQYF
CDR3 DNA: TGTGCCAGCAGTTACTCTGGTGGTAGCAGCTACGAGCAGTACTTC
J gene: TRBJ2-7
clone size: .
V gene: TRBV6-6
D gene: .

CDR3 protein: CASSSISVSSYNEQFF
CDR3 DNA: TGTGCCAGCAGCTCGATTAGCGTAAGCTCCTACAATGAGCAGTTCTTC
J gene: TRBJ2-1
clone size: .
V gene: TRBV7-2
D gene: .

CDR3 protein: CASSPLQGKDSGANVLTF
CDR3 DNA: TGTGCCAGCTCACCCCTACAGGGGAAAGACTCTGGGGCCAACGTCCTGACTTTC
J gene: TRBJ2-6
clone size: .
V gene: TRBV18
D gene: TRBD1

CDR3 protein: CSVALDVLTDTQYF
CDR3 DNA: TGCAGCGTTGCGCTAGATGTTCTCACAGATACGCAGTATTTT
J gene: TRBJ2-3
clone size: .
V gene: TRBV29-1
D gene: .

CDR3 protein: CASSSILGETQYF
CDR3 DNA: TGTGCCAGCAGCTCCATACTAGGAGAGACCCAGTACTTC
J gene: TRBJ2-5
clone size: .
V gene: TRBV7-3
D gene: .

CDR3 protein: CASSPTGIGYTF
CDR3 DNA: TGTGCCAGCAGCCCAACAGGGATCGGCTACACCTTC
J gene: TRBJ1-2
clone size: .
V gene: TRBV9
D gene: .

CDR3 protein: CASKEASQGPETQYF
CDR3 DNA: TGTGCCAGCAAAGAGGCCTCTCAGGGGCCCGAGACCCAGTACTTC
J gene: TRBJ2-5
clone size: .
V gene: TRBV2
D gene: .

CDR3 protein: CAGGGAGRINYGYTF
CDR3 DNA: TGTGCCGGCGGAGGGGCAGGCAGGATTAACTATGGCTACACCTTC
J gene: TRBJ1-2
clone size: .
V gene: TRBV6-5
D gene: .

CDR3 protein: CASSQDRPSGGPSEQFF
CDR3 DNA: TGTGCCAGCAGCCAAGATCGGCCTAGCGGGGGCCCCTCGGAGCAGTTCTTC
J gene: TRBJ2-1
clone size: .
V gene: TRBV4-2
D gene: TRBD2

CDR3 protein: CASNYYRGHVTGELFF
CDR3 DNA: TGTGCCAGCAATTACTACAGGGGGCATGTTACCGGGGAGCTGTTTTTT
J gene: TRBJ2-2
clone size: .
V gene: TRBV2
D gene: TRBD1

CDR3 protein: CASSVGDSPYEQYF
CDR3 DNA: TGTGCCAGCAGCGTAGGGGACAGTCCCTACGAGCAGTACTTC
J gene: TRBJ2-7
clone size: .
V gene: TRBV9
D gene: TRBD1

CDR3 protein: CASSSGQGSYEQYF
CDR3 DNA: TGCGCCAGCAGCTCCGGACAGGGGAGCTACGAGCAGTACTTC
J gene: TRBJ2-7
clone size: .
V gene: TRBV5-1
D gene: TRBD1

CDR3 protein: CASSAVGGGPQYF
CDR3 DNA: TGTGCCAGCAGCGCCGTGGGGGGGGGCCCACAGTATTTT
J gene: TRBJ2-3
clone size: .
V gene: TRBV9
D gene: .

CDR3 protein: CASSYGLAGGWPQFF
CDR3 DNA: TGTGCCAGCAGTTACGGTCTAGCGGGAGGGTGGCCGCAGTTCTTC
J gene: TRBJ2-1
clone size: .
V gene: TRBV6-5
D gene: TRBD2

CDR3 protein: CASSLRGGETNEKLFF
CDR3 DNA: TGTGCCAGCAGCCTCAGAGGGGGGGAAACTAATGAAAAACTGTTTTTT
J gene: TRBJ1-4
clone size: .
V gene: TRBV4-2
D gene: .

CDR3 protein: CASRQGQVSTNEKLFF
CDR3 DNA: TGTGCCAGTAGGCAGGGACAGGTTTCAACTAATGAAAAACTGTTTTTT
J gene: TRBJ1-4
clone size: .
V gene: TRBV19
D gene: TRBD1

CDR3 protein: CASSRGSGGSINEKLFF
CDR3 DNA: TGTGCCAGCAGCCGAGGGTCAGGGGGCTCCATAAATGAAAAACTGTTTTTT
J gene: TRBJ1-4
clone size: .
V gene: TRBV5-4
D gene: TRBD1

CDR3 protein: CASSESGLGPYNEQFF
CDR3 DNA: TGTGCCAGCAGTGAATCAGGACTAGGCCCCTACAATGAGCAGTTCTTC
J gene: TRBJ2-1
clone size: .
V gene: TRBV25-1
D gene: TRBD2

CDR3 protein: CASSKCGNTEAFF
CDR3 DNA: TGTGCCAGCAGCAAATGCGGGAACACTGAAGCTTTCTTT
J gene: TRBJ1-1
clone size: .
V gene: TRBV21-1
D gene: .